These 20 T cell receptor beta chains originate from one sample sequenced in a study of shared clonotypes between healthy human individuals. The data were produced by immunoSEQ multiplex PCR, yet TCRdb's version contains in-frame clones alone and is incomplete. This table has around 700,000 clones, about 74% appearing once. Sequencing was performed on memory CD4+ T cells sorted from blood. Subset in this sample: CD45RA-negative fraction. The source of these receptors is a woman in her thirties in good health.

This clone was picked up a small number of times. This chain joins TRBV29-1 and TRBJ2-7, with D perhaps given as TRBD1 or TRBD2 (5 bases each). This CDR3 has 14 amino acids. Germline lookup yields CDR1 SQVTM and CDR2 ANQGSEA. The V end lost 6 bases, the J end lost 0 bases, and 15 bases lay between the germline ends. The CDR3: CSVLRGGSSYEQYF. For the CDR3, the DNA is TGCAGCGTCCTCCGGGGCGGCAGCTCCTACGAGCAGTACTTC.

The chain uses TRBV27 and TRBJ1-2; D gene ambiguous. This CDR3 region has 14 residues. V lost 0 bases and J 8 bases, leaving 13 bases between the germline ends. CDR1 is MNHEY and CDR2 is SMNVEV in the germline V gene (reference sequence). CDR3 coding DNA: TGTGCCAGCAGTTTATCTCCAGCCCTCAAAGGCTACACCTTC. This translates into CASSLSPALKGYTF.

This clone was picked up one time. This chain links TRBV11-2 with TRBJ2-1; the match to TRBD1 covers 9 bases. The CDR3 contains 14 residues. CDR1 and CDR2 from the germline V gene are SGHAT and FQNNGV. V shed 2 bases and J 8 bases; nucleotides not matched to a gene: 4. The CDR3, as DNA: TGTGCCAGCAGCTTATGGACAGGGGACGATGAGCAGTTCTTC. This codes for CASSLWTGDDEQFF.

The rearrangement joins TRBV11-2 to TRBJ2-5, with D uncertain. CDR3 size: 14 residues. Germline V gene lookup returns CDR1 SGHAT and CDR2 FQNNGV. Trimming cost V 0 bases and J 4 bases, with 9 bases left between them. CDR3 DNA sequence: TGTGCCAGCAGCTTAGATGCCCCGACAGAGACCCAGTACTTC. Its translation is CASSLDAPTETQYF. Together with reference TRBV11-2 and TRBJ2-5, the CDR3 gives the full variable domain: EAGVAQSPRYKIIEKRQSVAFWCNPISGHATLYWYQQILGQGPKLLIQFQNNGVVDDSQLPKDRFSAERLKGVDSTLKIQPAKLEDSAVYLCASSLDAPTETQYFGPGTRLLVL.

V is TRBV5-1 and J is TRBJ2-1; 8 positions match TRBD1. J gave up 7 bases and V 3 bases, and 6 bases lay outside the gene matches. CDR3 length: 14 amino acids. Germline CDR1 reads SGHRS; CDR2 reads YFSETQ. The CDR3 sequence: CASSYQQGVNEQFF. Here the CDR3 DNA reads TGCGCCAGCAGCTACCAACAGGGGGTGAATGAGCAGTTCTTC.

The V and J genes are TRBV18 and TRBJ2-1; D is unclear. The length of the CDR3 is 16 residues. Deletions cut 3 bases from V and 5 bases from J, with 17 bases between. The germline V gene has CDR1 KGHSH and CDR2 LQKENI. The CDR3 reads CASSPRAHIQDNEQFF. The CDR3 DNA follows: TGTGCCAGCTCACCCCGGGCCCACATACAAGACAATGAGCAGTTCTTC. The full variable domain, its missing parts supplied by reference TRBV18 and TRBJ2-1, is NAGVMQNPRHLVRRRGQEARLRCSPMKGHSHVYWYRQLPEEGLKFMVYLQKENIIDESGMPKERFSAEFPKEGPSILRIQQVVRGDSAAYFCASSPRAHIQDNEQFFGPGTRLTVL.

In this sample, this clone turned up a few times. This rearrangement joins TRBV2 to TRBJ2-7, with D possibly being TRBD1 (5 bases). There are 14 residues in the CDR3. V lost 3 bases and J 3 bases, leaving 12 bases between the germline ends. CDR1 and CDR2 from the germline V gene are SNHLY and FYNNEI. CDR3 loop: CASSDRQRYYEQYF. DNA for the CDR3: TGTGCCAGCAGTGATCGACAGCGTTACTACGAGCAGTACTTC.

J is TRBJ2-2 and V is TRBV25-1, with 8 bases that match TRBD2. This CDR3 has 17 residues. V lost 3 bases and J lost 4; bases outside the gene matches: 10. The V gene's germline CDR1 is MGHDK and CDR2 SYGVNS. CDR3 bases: TGTGCCAGCAGTGACATGACTAGCGCCGCCGGCACCGGGGAGCTGTTTTTT. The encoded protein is CASSDMTSAAGTGELFF.

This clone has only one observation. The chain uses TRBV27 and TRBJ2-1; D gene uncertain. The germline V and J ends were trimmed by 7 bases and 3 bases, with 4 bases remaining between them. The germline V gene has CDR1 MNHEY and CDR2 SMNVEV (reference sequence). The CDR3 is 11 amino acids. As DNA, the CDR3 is TGTGCCAGCAAGAGCTACAATGAGCAGTTCTTC. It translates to CASKSYNEQFF.

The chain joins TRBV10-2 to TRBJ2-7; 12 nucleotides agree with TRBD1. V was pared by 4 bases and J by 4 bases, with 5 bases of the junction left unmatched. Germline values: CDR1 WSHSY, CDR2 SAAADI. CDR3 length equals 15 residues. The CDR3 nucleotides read TGCGCCAGCAGTGCCGGGACAGGGGGCGGTTACGAGCAGTACTTC. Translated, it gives CASSAGTGGGYEQYF.

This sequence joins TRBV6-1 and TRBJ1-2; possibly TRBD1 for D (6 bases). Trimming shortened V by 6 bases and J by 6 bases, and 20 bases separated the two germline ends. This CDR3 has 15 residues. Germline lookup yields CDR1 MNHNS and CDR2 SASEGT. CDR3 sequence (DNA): TGTGCCAGCAGCACCAGCAGGGGCAGGGGTGATGGCTACACCTTC. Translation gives CASSTSRGRGDGYTF.

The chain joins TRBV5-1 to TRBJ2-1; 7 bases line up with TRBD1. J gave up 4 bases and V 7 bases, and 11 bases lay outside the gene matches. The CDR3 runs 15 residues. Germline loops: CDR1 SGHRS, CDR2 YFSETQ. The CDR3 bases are TGCGCCAGCGGCCGAGGGGACAGACCATACAATGAGCAGTTCTTC. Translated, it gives CASGRGDRPYNEQFF.

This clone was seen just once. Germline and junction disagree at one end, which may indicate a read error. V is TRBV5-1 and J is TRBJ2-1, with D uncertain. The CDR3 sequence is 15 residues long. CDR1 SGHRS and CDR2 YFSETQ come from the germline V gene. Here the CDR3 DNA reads TGTGCCAGCAGCCTACTTTCCACACTGGGGAATGAGCAGTTCTTC. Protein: CASSLLSTLGNEQFF.

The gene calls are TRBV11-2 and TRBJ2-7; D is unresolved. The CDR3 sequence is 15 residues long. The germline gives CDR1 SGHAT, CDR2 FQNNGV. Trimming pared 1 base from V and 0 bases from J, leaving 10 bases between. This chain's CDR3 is CASSLGVSRSYEQYF. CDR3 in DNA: TGTGCCAGCAGCTTAGGAGTGTCCCGCTCCTACGAGCAGTACTTC.

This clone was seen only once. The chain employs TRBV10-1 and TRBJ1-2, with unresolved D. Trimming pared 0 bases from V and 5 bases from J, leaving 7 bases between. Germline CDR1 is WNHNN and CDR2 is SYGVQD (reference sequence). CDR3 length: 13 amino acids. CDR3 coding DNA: TGCGCCAGCAGTGAGTCCCGGGTGTATGGCTACACCTTC. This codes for CASSESRVYGYTF.

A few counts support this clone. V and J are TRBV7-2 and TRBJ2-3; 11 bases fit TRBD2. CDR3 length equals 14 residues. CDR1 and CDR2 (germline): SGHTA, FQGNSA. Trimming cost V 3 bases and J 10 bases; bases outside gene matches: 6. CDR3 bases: TGTGCCAGCAGCTTGGGTAGCGGGAGGGCCGCGCAGTATTTT. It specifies CASSLGSGRAAQYF.

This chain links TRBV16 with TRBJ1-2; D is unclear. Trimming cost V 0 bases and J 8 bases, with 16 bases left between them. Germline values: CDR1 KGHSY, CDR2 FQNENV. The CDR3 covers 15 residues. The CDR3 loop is CASSQSAGEVEGYTF. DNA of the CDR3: TGTGCCAGCAGCCAATCGGCCGGGGAGGTGGAGGGCTACACCTTC.

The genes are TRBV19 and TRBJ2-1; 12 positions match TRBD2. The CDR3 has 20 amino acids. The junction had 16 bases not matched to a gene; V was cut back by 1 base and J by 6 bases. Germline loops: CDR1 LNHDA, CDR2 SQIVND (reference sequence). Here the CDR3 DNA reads TGTGCCAGTAGTATAGCCAAGAATCTAGCGGGAGGGGAGGTAGGCAATGAGCAGTTCTTC. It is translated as CASSIAKNLAGGEVGNEQFF.

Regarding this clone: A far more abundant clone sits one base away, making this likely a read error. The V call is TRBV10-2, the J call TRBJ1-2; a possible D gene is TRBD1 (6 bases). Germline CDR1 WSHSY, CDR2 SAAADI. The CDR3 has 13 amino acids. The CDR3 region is CAGSEGVSYGYTF. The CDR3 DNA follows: TGCGCCGGCAGTGAGGGGGTATCCTATGGCTACACCTTC.

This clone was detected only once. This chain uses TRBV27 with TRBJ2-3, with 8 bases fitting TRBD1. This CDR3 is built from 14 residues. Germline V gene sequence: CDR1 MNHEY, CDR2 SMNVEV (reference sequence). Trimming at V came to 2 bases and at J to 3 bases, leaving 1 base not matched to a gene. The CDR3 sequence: CASSLQGATDTQYF. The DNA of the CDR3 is TGTGCCAGCAGTTTACAGGGGGCTACAGATACGCAGTATTTT.